This T cell receptor beta chain originates from a study of vaccination effects on CD4 cells after COVID-19 (dated by TCRdb to between 2021 and 2024). Study-level background: Each participant received two doses of an mRNA SARS-CoV-2 vaccine, either BNT162b2 or mRNA-1273. Cultures from other donors in the study were sequenced with the Oncomine TCR Beta short-read assay on an Illumina iSeq 100. SARS-CoV-2 spike-specific CD4+ TCR repertoires were compared before and after mRNA vaccination in COVID-19 convalescent patients and in infection-naive vaccine recipients. Altogether, nine to ten COVID-19 convalescent patients and a few SARS-CoV-2-naive healthy vaccine recipients made up the full study.

To note about this clone: It lacks a known antigen. Base qualities are missing; no much larger clone stands one base away.

Trimming at the junction amounts to 2 bases on V and 2 bases on J, and the germline ends lie 20 bases apart. The germline V gene (reference sequence) gives CDR1 as SGHNT and CDR2 as YYREEE. Spanning cysteine to valine, the CDR3 consists of 17 amino acids. This entry keeps only the CDR3 DNA: 51 bases, framed from base 1. Points the paper makes about the study in general: At late post-vaccination timepoints, both infection-induced and vaccine-induced clones showed marked clonal contraction, consistent with waning T cell responses. Among healthy vaccine recipients, nearly all vaccine-induced clones were SARS-CoV-2 mono-reactive, and only 1 of 255 was cross-reactive with common cold coronaviruses. Limitations of the study were the small number of convalescent patients and the absence of early post-infection timepoints.

In the ViraFEST assay, PBMC were stimulated with viral peptide pools, and TCR sequencing was then used to find antigen-specific CD4+ T cell clonotypes based on their expansion. After more than 9 days of culture, CD4+ T cells were isolated with the EasySep CD4+ T cell isolation kit. Healthy vaccine recipients had no prior SARS-CoV-2 infection, confirmed by negative nucleocapsid antibodies before and after vaccination. Roughly 2 million PBMC per well were cultured in IMDM with approximately 5% human AB serum, roughly 10 IU/ml IL-2 and gentamicin, plus 10 ug/ml peptides. Half of the culture medium was replaced with fresh IL-2-containing medium on days 3 and 7. Unless noted otherwise, every peptide stimulation condition was cultured in triplicate wells. PBMC were separated from whole blood using Ficoll-Paque Plus gradient centrifugation and were then either cryopreserved at -140C or used fresh. The spike proteins of SARS-CoV-2 and of the common cold coronaviruses HCoV-NL63, HCoV-OC43 and HCoV-229E were spanned by overlapping peptide pools. The QIAamp micro DNA kit was used to extract genomic DNA from the cultured CD4+ T cells.

Library construction relied on the immunoSEQ multiplex PCR assay. DNA from the CD4+ T cells that had been cultured and isolated underwent TCR beta CDR3 sequencing. Per the original workflow: Non-productive TCR sequences were removed, reads were trimmed to the CDR3 region, and CDR3s of at least 7 amino acids were retained. Antigen-specific clonotypes were identified using the MANAFEST web app by comparison of expansion in peptide wells against reference cultures. To count as positive, a clone had to show expansion at FDR<0.05 compared with the reference and with all other wells, an odds ratio above 5, and a frequency above 0.1% in two replicate wells. A clonotype was called cross-reactive if it was significantly expanded both in SARS-CoV-2 spike wells and in at least one common cold coronavirus spike condition. CDR3 similarity was assessed by Levenshtein distance using the stringdist R package, and unrooted trees were constructed with ape in R 3.6.1. What TCRdb holds here is the immuneACCESS table cut down to in-frame rearrangements. Part of the clones is not present; checked against another copy, under half of the missing clones reflect an unresolved V gene, and the others are unexplained. The V and J calls and clone size were taken over from that table, and D and trimming were inferred from the DNA. Here the sample has around 79,000 clones; roughly four fifths occur a single time. The top ten constitute approximately 1.9% of the sample.

The chain uses TRBV5-4 and TRBJ2-7; the D gene cannot be resolved beyond TRBD1 or TRBD2, each matching 5 bases. This specimen consisted of CD4+ T cells from PBMCs cultured with HCoV-229E spike peptides, obtained before COVID-19 vaccination. The sample's cell subset or site label, in plain terms: HCoV-229E spike overlapping peptide pool stimulation. This receptor was taken from a human donor who received a COVID-19 vaccine. The CDR3 here reads CASSFVEGPGYTYEQYV. At the DNA level, the sequence is TGTGCCAGCAGCTTTGTTGAGGGGCCCGGGTATACCTACGAGCAGTACGTC.